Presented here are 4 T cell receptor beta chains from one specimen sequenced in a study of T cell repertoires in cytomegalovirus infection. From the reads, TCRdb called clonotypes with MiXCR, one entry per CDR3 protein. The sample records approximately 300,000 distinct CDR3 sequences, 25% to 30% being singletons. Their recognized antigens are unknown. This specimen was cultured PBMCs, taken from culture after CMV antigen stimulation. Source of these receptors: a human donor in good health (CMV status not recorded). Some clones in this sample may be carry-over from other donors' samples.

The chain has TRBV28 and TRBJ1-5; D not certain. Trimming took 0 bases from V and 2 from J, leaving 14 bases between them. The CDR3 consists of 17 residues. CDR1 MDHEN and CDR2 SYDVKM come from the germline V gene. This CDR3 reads CASSLWRRMGGNQPQHF. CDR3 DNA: TGTGCCAGCAGTTTATGGCGCAGAATGGGCGGCAATCAGCCCCAGCATTTT.

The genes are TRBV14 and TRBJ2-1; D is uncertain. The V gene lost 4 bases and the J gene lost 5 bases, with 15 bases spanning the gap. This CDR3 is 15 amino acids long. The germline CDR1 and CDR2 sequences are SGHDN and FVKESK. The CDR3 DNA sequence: TGTGCCAGCAGCCTCTTAAGGACGGAAAACAATGAGCAGTTCTTC. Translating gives CASSLLRTENNEQFF.

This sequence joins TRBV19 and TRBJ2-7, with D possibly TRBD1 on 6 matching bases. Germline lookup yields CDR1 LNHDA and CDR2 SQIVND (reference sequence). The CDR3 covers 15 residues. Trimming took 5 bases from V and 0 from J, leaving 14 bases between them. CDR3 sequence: CASSVLRGNSYEQYF. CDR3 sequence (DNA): TGTGCCAGTAGTGTCCTCAGGGGAAACTCCTACGAGCAGTACTTC.

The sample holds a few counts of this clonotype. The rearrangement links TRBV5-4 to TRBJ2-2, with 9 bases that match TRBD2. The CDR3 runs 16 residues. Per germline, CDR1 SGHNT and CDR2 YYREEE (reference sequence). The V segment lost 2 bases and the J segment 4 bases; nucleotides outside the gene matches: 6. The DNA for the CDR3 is TGTGCCAGCAGCTTCGGCGGGGGGGCCAGCACCGGGGAGCTGTTTTTT. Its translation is CASSFGGGASTGELFF.